One sample yielded the 31 T cell receptor beta chains listed below, sequenced in a study of cytomegalovirus exposure and HLA in healthy donors. The repertoire was sequenced with immunoSEQ multiplex PCR; TCRdb's copy has only in-frame clones and lacks some. The sample includes fewer than 85,000 clones, about 90% of them seen just once. The sample taken for sequencing was PBMCs. Receptors were obtained from a young woman in good health and CMV-seropositive.

J is TRBJ2-7 and V is TRBV28, with 7 positions matching TRBD1. The CDR3 totals 15 residues. V lost 6 bases, J lost 0 bases, and 8 bases stayed unmatched. Germline V gene data show CDR1 as MDHEN and CDR2 as SYDVKM. The CDR3 spells CASSTTGWNSYEQYF. CDR3 DNA sequence: TGTGCCAGCAGCACGACAGGGTGGAACTCCTACGAGCAGTACTTC.

The chain uses TRBV19 and TRBJ2-7, with TRBD1 identical over 9 bases. There are 14 residues in the CDR3. With V trimmed by 5 bases and J by 1 base, 3 bases remained unmatched. Germline assignment: CDR1 LNHDA and CDR2 SQIVND (reference sequence). DNA for the CDR3: TGTGCCAGTAGTGAAGACAGGGGGTCCTACGAGCAGTACTTC. Translated: CASSEDRGSYEQYF.

The chain links TRBV21-1 to TRBJ2-1; TRBD2, the D gene given by the table, was not confirmed from the DNA. TRBV21-1 is flagged as a pseudogene. CDR3 length: 20 amino acids. The CDR3 spells CASSNHGPTSGRVENNEQFF. Here the CDR3 DNA reads TGTGCCAGCAGCAATCATGGGCCGACTAGCGGGAGGGTGGAGAACAATGAGCAGTTCTTC.

V usage is TRBV9 and J usage is TRBJ2-7; D is possibly TRBD1 (6 bases). The CDR3 contains 16 residues. V lost 4 bases and J 7 bases, leaving 24 bases between the germline ends. Germline CDR1 reads SGDLS; CDR2 reads YYNGEE. The CDR3 region is CASSLNRDTPSKEQYF. CDR3 nucleotide sequence: TGTGCCAGCAGCCTCAACCGGGACACTCCTTCTAAAGAGCAGTACTTC.

J is TRBJ2-1 and V is TRBV27, with 7 bases that match TRBD2. Looked up from germline, CDR1 is MNHEY and CDR2 is SMNVEV (reference sequence). V gave up 4 bases and J gave up 0 bases; unmatched junction bases: 3. The CDR3 is 15 residues long. CDR3 sequence (DNA): TGTGCCAGCAGTTCCAGCGGGAACTCCTACAATGAGCAGTTCTTC. Protein sequence: CASSSSGNSYNEQFF.

The genes are TRBV9 and TRBJ2-6; perhaps TRBD1 as D (6 bases). Trimming left V 4 bases short and J 4 bases short, with 18 bases between. Germline CDR1 and CDR2: SGDLS and YYNGEE. This CDR3 has 17 amino acids. The DNA of the CDR3 is TGTGCCAGCAGCCTAGGAATACAGGGCACAGGGGCCAACGTCCTGACTTTC. The encoded protein is CASSLGIQGTGANVLTF.

This chain uses TRBV9 with TRBJ2-7; tentative D call: TRBD1 (5 bases). Trimming removed 3 bases from V and 3 bases from J, with 10 bases in between. The CDR3 is 13 amino acids. The germline V gene has CDR1 SGDLS and CDR2 YYNGEE. The CDR3 coding sequence is TGTGCCAGCAGCGGACATCAGGGCTACGAGCAGTACTTC. The encoded protein is CASSGHQGYEQYF.

Here the CDR3 reads CASSSGFGYEQYF. CDR3 sequence (DNA): TGCGCCAGCAGCTCAGGTTTCGGTTACGAGCAGTACTTC. The genes are TRBV5-1 and TRBJ2-7; D not certain. V was trimmed by 3 bases and J by 4 bases, leaving 11 bases between them. Germline loops: CDR1 SGHRS, CDR2 YFSETQ. The CDR3 runs to 13 residues.

The chain uses TRBV7-3 and TRBJ1-4; no clear D gene. The CDR3 is 15 amino acids. Germline values: CDR1 SGHTA, CDR2 FQGTGA. Trimming shortened V by 6 bases and J by 3 bases, and 14 bases separated the two germline ends. The CDR3 sequence is CASSMRSLANEKLFF. DNA for the CDR3: TGTGCCAGCAGTATGCGTTCACTTGCTAATGAAAAACTGTTTTTT.

Note on this clone: A junction boundary mismatches the germline segment, possibly from a read error. The chain recombines TRBV7-7 with TRBJ2-3; 7 nucleotides agree with TRBD1. This CDR3 has 19 residues. Germline V gives CDR1 SSHAT, CDR2 FNYEAQ (reference sequence). DNA for the CDR3: TGTGCTAGCAGCTCTAGATCATCAACACAGGGGCGAACCGGAGATACGCAGTATTTT. Translation: CASSSRSSTQGRTGDTQYF.

This chain connects TRBV10-1 to TRBJ2-1, with TRBD2 identical over 12 bases. V lost 5 bases and J lost 4; bases outside the gene matches: 3. Germline loops: CDR1 WNHNN, CDR2 SYGVQD (reference sequence). The CDR3 is 15 amino acids. The CDR3 nucleotides are TGCGCCAGCAGTCGGACTAGCGGGAATTACAATGAGCAGTTCTTC. Translation gives CASSRTSGNYNEQFF.

J is TRBJ1-5 and V is TRBV7-8; maybe TRBD1 (6 bases). The CDR3 is 14 amino acids. Germline V gene data show CDR1 as SGHVS and CDR2 as FQNEAQ. The ends were cut back, 5 bases at V and 6 bases at J, with 14 bases in the middle. CDR3 protein: CASSADRNFQPQHF. For the CDR3, the DNA is TGTGCCAGCAGCGCCGACAGGAATTTTCAGCCCCAGCATTTT.

This chain joins TRBV4-2 and TRBJ1-2, with D perhaps matching TRBD1 (6 bases). Germline loops: CDR1 LGHNA, CDR2 YNFKEQ. The germline V and J ends were trimmed by 2 bases and 5 bases, with 12 bases remaining between them. The CDR3 is 14 amino acids. The CDR3 DNA reads as TGTGCCAGCAGCCAAACTACAGGGTCATATGGCTACACCTTC. Translating it yields CASSQTTGSYGYTF.

The chain combines TRBV14 with TRBJ1-1, with 9 bases identical to TRBD1. The CDR3 is made up of 17 amino acids. Per the germline V gene, CDR1 is SGHDN and CDR2 is FVKESK. V shed 5 bases and J 4 bases; nucleotides not matched to a gene: 14. CDR3 coding DNA: TGTGCCAGCAGCAAAGCCGTGGGCGGGACAGGGATCACTGAAGCTTTCTTT. Translation: CASSKAVGGTGITEAFF.

V usage is TRBV5-4 and J usage is TRBJ1-1; no definite D call. From germline, CDR1 is SGHNT and CDR2 YYREEE (reference sequence). Trimming stripped 3 bases from V and 2 bases from J, with 14 bases between. The CDR3 totals 15 residues. DNA of the CDR3: TGTGCCAGCAGCTGGGAGGAGCGGGGAAACACTGAAGCTTTCTTT. Its protein is CASSWEERGNTEAFF.

V usage is TRBV7-2 and J usage is TRBJ2-1, with a tentative D call TRBD2 (6 bases). Trimming shortened V by 0 bases and J by 11 bases, and 11 bases separated the two germline ends. In germline, CDR1 is SGHTA, CDR2 FQGNSA. The CDR3 has 13 residues. The CDR3 DNA sequence: TGTGCCAGCAGCTTAGCTAGCGGTGGGCAGCAGTTCTTC. Its translation: CASSLASGGQQFF.

The chain couples TRBV5-1 to TRBJ2-7; weak D call: TRBD2 (6 bases). V shed 0 bases and J shed 4 bases, with 20 bases lying between them. The CDR3 extends over 17 amino acids. Germline assignment: CDR1 SGHRS and CDR2 YFSETQ. The CDR3 sequence: CASSLGGARTMVYEQYF. DNA for the CDR3: TGCGCCAGCAGCTTGGGAGGGGCCAGGACTATGGTGTACGAGCAGTACTTC. Looking up the rest from reference TRBV5-1 and TRBJ2-7 gives the full variable domain: KAGVTQTPRYLIKTRGQQVTLSCSPISGHRSVSWYQQTPGQGLQFLFEYFSETQRNKGNFPGRFSGRQFSNSRSEMNVSTLELGDSALYLCASSLGGARTMVYEQYFGPGTRLTVT.

The rearrangement links TRBV30 to TRBJ2-4, with D perhaps TRBD2 (5 bases). The CDR3 totals 16 residues. Trimming took 1 base from V and 0 from J, leaving 13 bases between them. Per germline, CDR1 GTSNPN and CDR2 SVGIG (reference sequence). The CDR3 DNA follows: TGTGCCTGGAGTGCGAGGGCAAACTTAGCCAAAAACATTCAGTACTTC. It yields the protein CAWSARANLAKNIQYF.

The chain joins TRBV7-9 to TRBJ1-1, with D hard to call. CDR3 length: 18 residues. V lost 0 bases and J 11 bases, leaving 28 bases between the germline ends. Germline loops: CDR1 SEHNR, CDR2 FQNEAQ (reference sequence). The CDR3, as DNA: TGTGCCAGCAGCTTAGCGACCTACCGAGGCCCAAAATCATCTCGGGCTTTCTTT. This encodes CASSLATYRGPKSSRAFF.

This clone was observed a single time. The chain is built from TRBV7-9 and TRBJ2-3, with unresolved D. Germline V gene sequence: CDR1 SEHNR, CDR2 FQNEAQ (reference sequence). V dropped 4 bases and J dropped 0 bases, with 5 bases sitting between them. This CDR3 is 13 amino acids long. The CDR3 region is CASSSSSTDTQYF. In DNA, the CDR3 is TGTGCCAGCAGCTCGTCGAGCACAGATACGCAGTATTTT.

A word on this clone: The germline gene is not matched at one end of the junction; a read error may be the cause. The rearrangement links TRBV10-2 to TRBJ2-1, with 15 nucleotides matching TRBD2. From germline, CDR1 is WSHSY and CDR2 SAAADI. The length of the CDR3 is 16 residues. The CDR3 DNA reads TGCGCCAGCAAAGGGACTAGCGGGAGGAATTACAGTGAGCAGTTCTTC. It translates to CASKGTSGRNYSEQFF.

This clone has a single count. The V and J genes are TRBV5-4 and TRBJ2-7; 10 nucleotides align to TRBD2. The CDR3 runs to 19 residues. J was trimmed by 2 bases and V by 0 bases; bases with no gene match: 14. CDR1 SGHNT and CDR2 YYREEE come from the germline V gene (reference sequence). CDR3 DNA sequence: TGTGCCAGCAGCTTGGCAGGGGCGAGCGGGAGGGCACTAGCCTACGAGCAGTACTTC. This translates into CASSLAGASGRALAYEQYF.

V gene TRBV7-9 combines with J gene TRBJ1-2; unclear D gene. The CDR3 covers 14 residues. Germline loops: CDR1 SEHNR, CDR2 FQNEAQ (reference sequence). The V gene lost 0 bases and the J gene lost 10 bases, with 15 bases spanning the gap. Written as DNA, the CDR3 is TGTGCCAGCAGCTTAGCCGGGAGCGAGGCCGTCTACACCTTC. Translated: CASSLAGSEAVYTF.

The rearrangement joins TRBV4-3 to TRBJ1-5, with 7 bases identical to TRBD1. CDR1 is LGHNA, CDR2 YSLEER, per germline. J gave up 7 bases and V 0 bases, and 3 bases lay outside the gene matches. The CDR3 has 14 amino acids. The CDR3 loop is CASSQDLGGQPQHF. CDR3 DNA sequence: TGCGCCAGCAGCCAAGATCTAGGGGGCCAGCCCCAGCATTTT.

The V and J genes are TRBV7-9 and TRBJ1-1; D is unresolved. This CDR3 contains 11 residues. V was trimmed by 5 bases and J by 3 bases, leaving 4 bases between them. Per the germline V gene, CDR1 is SEHNR and CDR2 is FQNEAQ (reference sequence). The CDR3 is CASSRDTEAFF. The CDR3 DNA sequence: TGTGCCAGCAGCCGGGACACTGAAGCTTTCTTT.

The rearrangement uses TRBV4-2 and TRBJ2-5; 10 positions match TRBD2. Germline V CDR1 and CDR2: LGHNA, YNFKEQ. Trimming removed 0 bases from V and 4 bases from J; junction bases left unmatched: 5. CDR3 length: 16 amino acids. CDR3 residues: CASSQDKRGGSETQYF. The CDR3 DNA follows: TGTGCCAGCAGCCAAGATAAGCGGGGGGGGTCAGAGACCCAGTACTTC.

The chain employs TRBV19 and TRBJ1-5; 8 nucleotides line up with TRBD1. Germline assignment: CDR1 LNHDA and CDR2 SQIVND (reference sequence). Germline trimming cut 3 bases from V and 6 bases from J; bases unmatched to any gene: 7. The CDR3 consists of 15 residues. Here the CDR3 DNA reads TGTGCCAGTAGTATTGCCGGACAGGGAACTCAGCCCCAGCATTTT. This codes for CASSIAGQGTQPQHF.

This clone was seen only once. This chain links TRBV6-1 with TRBJ2-1; tentatively, D is TRBD2 (6 bases). This CDR3 contains 13 residues. V lost 10 bases and J 3 bases, leaving 13 bases between the germline ends. Per the germline V gene, CDR1 is MNHNS and CDR2 is SASEGT. CDR3 sequence (DNA): TGTGCCACCTCGGCTAGCGACTACAATGAGCAGTTCTTC. Protein product: CATSASDYNEQFF.

The J gene is TRBJ1-5, the V gene TRBV7-9; the D gene is possibly TRBD1 (5 bases). Germline CDR1 SEHNR, CDR2 FQNEAQ (reference sequence). This CDR3 region has 14 residues. V shed 6 bases and J shed 4 bases, with 13 bases lying between them. The CDR3: CASSWGGKNQPQHF. Here the CDR3 DNA reads TGTGCCAGCAGTTGGGGCGGTAAAAATCAGCCCCAGCATTTT. The full variable domain, completed using reference TRBV7-9 and TRBJ1-5, is DTGVSQNPRHKITKRGQNVTFRCDPISEHNRLYWYRQTLGQGPEFLTYFQNEAQLEKSRLLSDRFSAERPKGSFSTLEIQRTEQGDSAMYLCASSWGGKNQPQHFGDGTRLSIL.

V usage is TRBV5-1 and J usage is TRBJ1-2, with D uncertain. The CDR3 is 13 residues long. In germline, CDR1 is SGHRS, CDR2 YFSETQ. The V gene lost 2 bases and the J gene lost 3 bases, with 8 bases spanning the gap. The CDR3 sequence: CASSFLRDYGYTF. The CDR3 DNA is TGCGCCAGCAGCTTCCTGAGAGACTATGGCTACACCTTC.

The gene calls are TRBV7-9 and TRBJ2-1; the D is unclear. The germline V and J ends were trimmed by 1 base and 8 bases, with 12 bases remaining between them. Germline V lookup: CDR1 SEHNR, CDR2 FQNEAQ (reference sequence). The CDR3 has 14 residues. The CDR3 here is CASSLVAALDEQFF. CDR3 bases: TGTGCCAGCAGCTTAGTAGCCGCGTTGGATGAGCAGTTCTTC. The whole variable domain, remainder taken from reference TRBV7-9 and TRBJ2-1, is DTGVSQNPRHKITKRGQNVTFRCDPISEHNRLYWYRQTLGQGPEFLTYFQNEAQLEKSRLLSDRFSAERPKGSFSTLEIQRTEQGDSAMYLCASSLVAALDEQFFGPGTRLTVL.